The rows below give T cell receptor beta chains drawn from one sample of a study of T cell clones after liver transplantation. The data were produced by immunoSEQ multiplex PCR, yet TCRdb's version contains in-frame clones alone and is incomplete. Of 35,000 to 45,000 clones detected, about 86% appear once; the ten largest clones hold 2% to 2.5%. Sequencing was performed on CD4+ T cells from blood, taken 24 months after liver transplant. The receptors derive from a human patient who received a liver transplant. Some T cells may have come from the graft donor. Both conserved end residues are part of each CDR3. A D gene is named only where the DNA matches it firmly. Clone size is not always given. Where it is, it says once, few, many or a class for expanded clones.

D: -
size: -
J: TRBJ2-3
V: TRBV9
DNA: TGTGCCAGCAGCGGAGTGCGGATCACAGATACGCAGTATTTT
CDR3: CASSGVRITDTQYF

D: -
size: -
J: TRBJ1-1
V: TRBV5-1
DNA: TGCGCCAGCAGCTTGGACGTGATGAACACTGAAGCTTTCTTT
CDR3: CASSLDVMNTEAFF

D: TRBD1
size: -
J: TRBJ1-5
V: TRBV10-2
DNA: TGCGCCAGCAGTGAGTCAGGGGGCAACAATCAGCCCCAGCATTTT
CDR3: CASSESGGNNQPQHF

D: -
size: -
J: TRBJ1-5
V: TRBV5-1
DNA: TGCGCCAGCAGCTTGGCCGGTCAGCCCCAGCATTTT
CDR3: CASSLAGQPQHF

D: TRBD2
size: -
J: TRBJ2-1
V: TRBV5-5
DNA: TGTGCCAGCAGCTTGATTCCGGCTCGCGGGAGCGTAGTCAATGAGCAGTTCTTC
CDR3: CASSLIPARGSVVNEQFF

D: -
size: -
J: TRBJ1-1
V: TRBV2
DNA: TGTGCCTCGAGAGGACAGCTGAACACTGAAGCTTTCTTT
CDR3: CASRGQLNTEAFF

D: TRBD2
size: -
J: TRBJ2-2
V: TRBV28
DNA: TGTGCCAGCCGCCCCCCAGCGGGAGTTGGGATCGGGGAGCTGTTTTTT
CDR3: CASRPPAGVGIGELFF

D: -
size: -
J: TRBJ1-5
V: TRBV16
DNA: TGTGCCAGCAGCCAAGGGGGGGGGAGCAATCAGCCCCAGCATTTT
CDR3: CASSQGGGSNQPQHF

D: -
size: -
J: TRBJ2-1
V: TRBV7-3
DNA: TGTGCCAGCAGCTTCCACGACTGGGCCGGTAGCTTCCCTCCGCGGACCAATGAGCAGTTCTTC
CDR3: CASSFHDWAGSFPPRTNEQFF

D: TRBD2
size: -
J: TRBJ2-1
V: TRBV29-1
DNA: TGCAGCCGTCCTTGGGAGGGGTCGAGCTCCTACAATGAGCAGTTCTTC
CDR3: CSRPWEGSSSYNEQFF

D: -
size: -
J: TRBJ2-1
V: TRBV29-1
DNA: TGCAGCGTTGTCGAGGTAGCTGGGAATGAGCAGTTCTTC
CDR3: CSVVEVAGNEQFF

D: -
size: -
J: TRBJ2-7
V: TRBV30
DNA: TGTGCCTGGAGCATGGTAAGGGGGGAGCAGTACTTC
CDR3: CAWSMVRGEQYF

D: -
size: once
J: TRBJ1-1
V: TRBV18
DNA: TGTGCCAGCTCACCGCGGGTCGGGGAAGCTTTCTTT
CDR3: CASSPRVGEAFF

D: -
size: -
J: TRBJ1-5
V: TRBV27
DNA: -
CDR3: CASSFLAGGDQPQHF

D: TRBD2
size: -
J: TRBJ2-3
V: TRBV2
DNA: TGTGCCAGCAGAAAAGCGGGAGGGGTGACAGATACGCAGTATTTT
CDR3: CASRKAGGVTDTQYF

D: -
size: few
J: TRBJ2-7
V: TRBV18
DNA: TGTGCCAGCTCACCACCAGGGGGATACGAGCAGTACTTC
CDR3: CASSPPGGYEQYF

D: -
size: -
J: TRBJ1-3
V: TRBV5-6
DNA: TGTGCCAGCAGCGAGGGACCACGTGTTGGAAACACCATATATTTT
CDR3: CASSEGPRVGNTIYF